The T cell receptor (beta chain) under discussion was sequenced for a study of sequential checkpoint blockade in melanoma. The method was immunoSEQ multiplex PCR; TCRdb's version includes in-frame clones alone and lacks a portion of them. This sample has some 20,000 clones, with around 86% found just once. Specified treatment: randomized to nivolumab then ipilimumab (arm A) or the reverse (arm B). None of the patients previously received DNA-damaging chemotherapy. From thawed PBMCs, live CD3+CD8+ cells negative for CD19 and CD56 were sorted. The germline gives CDR1 LNHDA, CDR2 SQIVND (reference sequence). V dropped 5 bases and J dropped 4; count of bases not matched to a gene: 5. The CDR3 extends over 14 amino acids.

Sequencing used CD8+ T cells sorted from blood (inferred from file names), obtained from a patient given nivolumab and ipilimumab in sequence. This chain connects TRBV19 to TRBJ1-2; 9 nucleotides line up with TRBD1. This clonotype was obtained from a human donor with melanoma. The CDR3 loop reads CASSQDRGIYGYTF. The CDR3 DNA follows: TGTGCCAGTAGTCAGGACAGGGGCATCTATGGCTACACCTTC.